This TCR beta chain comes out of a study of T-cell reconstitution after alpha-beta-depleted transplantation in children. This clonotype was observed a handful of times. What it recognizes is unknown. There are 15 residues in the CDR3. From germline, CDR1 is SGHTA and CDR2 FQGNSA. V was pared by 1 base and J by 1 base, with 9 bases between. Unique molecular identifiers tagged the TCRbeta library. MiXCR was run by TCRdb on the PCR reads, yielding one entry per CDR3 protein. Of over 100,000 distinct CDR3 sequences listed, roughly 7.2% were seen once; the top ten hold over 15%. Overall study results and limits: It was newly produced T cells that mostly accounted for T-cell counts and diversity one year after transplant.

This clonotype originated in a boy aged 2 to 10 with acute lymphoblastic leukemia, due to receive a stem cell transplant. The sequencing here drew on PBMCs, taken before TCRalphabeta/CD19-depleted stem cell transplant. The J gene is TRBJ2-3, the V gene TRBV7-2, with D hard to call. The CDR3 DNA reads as TGTGCCAGCAGCTTAGGATCCCGGCGCACAGATACGCAGTATTTT. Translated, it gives CASSLGSRRTDTQYF.